This TCR delta chain was sequenced in a study of gamma-delta chains in newborns, infants, children. Study details: Innate gammadelta T cells reportedly expand polyclonally right after birth, driven by microbial exposure, per the title.

CDR1 and CDR2 (germline): GEAIGNYY, EKD. The CDR3 runs 17 residues. TCRdb applied CATT to the reads for clone calling. The sample lists some 3,500 delta-chain clones; 0.64% were seen once. Notes on this clone: A much larger clone lies a single base off, so this may be a read error. Other DNA sequences of this sample code for an identical CDR3.

The chain is built from TRDV2 and TRDJ3; TRDD3 aligns across 8 bases. The sample taken for sequencing was blood. The sequence was collected from a child who was a newborn, infant or young child, either healthy, febrile or measles-vaccinated (not recorded which). The CDR3 region is CACDPVLGAWDTRQMFF. The CDR3 DNA sequence: TGCGCCTGTGACCCAGTACTGGGGGCCTGGGACACCCGACAGATGTTTTTC.